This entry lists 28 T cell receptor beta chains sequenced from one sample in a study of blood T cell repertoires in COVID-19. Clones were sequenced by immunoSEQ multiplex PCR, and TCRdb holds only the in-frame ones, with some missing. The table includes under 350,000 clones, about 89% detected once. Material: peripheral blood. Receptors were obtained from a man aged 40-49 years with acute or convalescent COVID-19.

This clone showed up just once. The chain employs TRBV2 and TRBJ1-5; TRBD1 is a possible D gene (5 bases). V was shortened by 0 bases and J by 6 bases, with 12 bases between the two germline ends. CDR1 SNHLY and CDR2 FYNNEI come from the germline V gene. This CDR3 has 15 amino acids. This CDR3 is CASSEAQGDAQPQHF. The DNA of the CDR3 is TGTGCCAGCAGTGAAGCGCAAGGGGATGCTCAGCCCCAGCATTTT.

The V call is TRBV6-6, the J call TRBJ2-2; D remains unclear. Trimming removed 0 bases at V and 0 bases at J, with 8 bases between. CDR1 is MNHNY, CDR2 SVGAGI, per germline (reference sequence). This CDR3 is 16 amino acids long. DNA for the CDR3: TGTGCCAGCAGTTACTCATTAGTCCCGAACACCGGGGAGCTGTTTTTT. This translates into CASSYSLVPNTGELFF.

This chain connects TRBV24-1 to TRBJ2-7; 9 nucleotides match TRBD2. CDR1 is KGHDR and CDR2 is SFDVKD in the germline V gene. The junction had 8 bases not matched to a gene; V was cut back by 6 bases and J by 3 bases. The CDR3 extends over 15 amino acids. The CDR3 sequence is CATSNKGLADYEQYF. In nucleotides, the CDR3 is TGTGCCACCAGTAACAAGGGACTAGCTGACTACGAGCAGTACTTC.

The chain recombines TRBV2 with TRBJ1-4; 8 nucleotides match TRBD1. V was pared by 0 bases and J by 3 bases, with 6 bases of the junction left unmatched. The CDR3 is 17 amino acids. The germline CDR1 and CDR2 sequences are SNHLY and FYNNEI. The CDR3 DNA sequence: TGTGCCAGCAGTGAAGCGCTCGACAGGGGACCTAATGAAAAACTGTTTTTT. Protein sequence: CASSEALDRGPNEKLFF.

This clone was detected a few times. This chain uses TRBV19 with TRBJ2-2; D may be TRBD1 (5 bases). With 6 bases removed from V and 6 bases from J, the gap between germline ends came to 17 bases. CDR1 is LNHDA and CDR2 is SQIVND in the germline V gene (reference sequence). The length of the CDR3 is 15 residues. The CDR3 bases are TGTGCCAGTAGGTGGGGCTATCAGTCTTCCGGGGAGCTGTTTTTT. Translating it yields CASRWGYQSSGELFF. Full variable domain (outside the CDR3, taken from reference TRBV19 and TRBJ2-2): DGGITQSPKYLFRKEGQNVTLSCEQNLNHDAMYWYRQDPGQGLRLIYYSQIVNDFQKGDIAEGYSVSREKKESFPLTVTSAQKNPTAFYLCASRWGYQSSGELFFGEGSRLTVL.

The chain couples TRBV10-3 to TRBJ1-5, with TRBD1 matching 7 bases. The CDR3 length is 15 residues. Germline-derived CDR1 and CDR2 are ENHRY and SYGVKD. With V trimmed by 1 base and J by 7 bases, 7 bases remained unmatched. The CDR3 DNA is TGTGCCATCAGTGAGTTAGGGGGCGTCGGGCAGCCCCAGCATTTT. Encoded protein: CAISELGGVGQPQHF.

The DNA for the CDR3 is TGTGCCAGCAGTTTCGGGGGTACGGAAAAACTGTTTTTT. Protein sequence: CASSFGGTEKLFF. The rearrangement links TRBV12-3 or TRBV12-4 to TRBJ1-4; possibly TRBD1 for D (5 bases). The V end lost 3 bases, the J end lost 8 bases, and 10 bases lay between the germline ends. CDR3 length: 13 amino acids.

CDR3 nucleotide sequence: TGCGCCAGCAGCCCGGCGGCCGCGACCCGCTCCTACGAGCAGTACTTC. Residues: CASSPAAATRSYEQYF. The chain is built from TRBV5-1 and TRBJ2-7; no reliable D call. Deletions cut 4 bases from V and 0 bases from J, with 17 bases between. The CDR3 extends over 16 amino acids. Germline V gene sequence: CDR1 SGHRS, CDR2 YFSETQ. Together with reference TRBV5-1 and TRBJ2-7, the CDR3 gives the full variable domain: KAGVTQTPRYLIKTRGQQVTLSCSPISGHRSVSWYQQTPGQGLQFLFEYFSETQRNKGNFPGRFSGRQFSNSRSEMNVSTLELGDSALYLCASSPAAATRSYEQYFGPGTRLTVT.

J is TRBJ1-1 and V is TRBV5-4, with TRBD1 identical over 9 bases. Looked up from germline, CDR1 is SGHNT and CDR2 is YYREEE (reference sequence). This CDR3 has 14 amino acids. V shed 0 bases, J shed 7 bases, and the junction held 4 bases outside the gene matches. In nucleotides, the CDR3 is TGTGCCAGCAGCTTGGGACAGGGGGAAATTGAAGCTTTCTTT. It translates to CASSLGQGEIEAFF. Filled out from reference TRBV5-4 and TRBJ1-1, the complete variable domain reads ETGVTQSPTHLIKTRGQQVTLRCSSQSGHNTVSWYQQALGQGPQFIFQYYREEENGRGNFPPRFSGLQFPNYSSELNVNALELDDSALYLCASSLGQGEIEAFFGQGTRLTVV.

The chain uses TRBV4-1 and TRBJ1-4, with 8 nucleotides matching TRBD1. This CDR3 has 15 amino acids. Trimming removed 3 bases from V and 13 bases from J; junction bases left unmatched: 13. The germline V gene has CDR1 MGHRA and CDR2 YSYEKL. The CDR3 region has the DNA TGCGCCAGCAGCCATGGACAGGGTGAGAGAGATTCACTGTTTTTT. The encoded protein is CASSHGQGERDSLFF.

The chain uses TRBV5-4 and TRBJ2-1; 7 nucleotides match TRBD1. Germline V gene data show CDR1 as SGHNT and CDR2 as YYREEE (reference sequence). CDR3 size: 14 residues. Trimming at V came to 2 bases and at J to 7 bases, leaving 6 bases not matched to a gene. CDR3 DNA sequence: TGTGCCAGCAGCTTCCCGGGACAGATGAATGAGCAGTTCTTC. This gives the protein CASSFPGQMNEQFF.

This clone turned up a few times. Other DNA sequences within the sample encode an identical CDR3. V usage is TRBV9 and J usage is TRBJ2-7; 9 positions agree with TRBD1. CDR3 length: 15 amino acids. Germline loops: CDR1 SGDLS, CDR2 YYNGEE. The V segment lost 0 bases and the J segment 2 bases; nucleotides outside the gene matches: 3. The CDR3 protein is CASSVGTGDTYEQYF. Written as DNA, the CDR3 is TGTGCCAGCAGCGTAGGGACAGGGGATACCTACGAGCAGTACTTC.

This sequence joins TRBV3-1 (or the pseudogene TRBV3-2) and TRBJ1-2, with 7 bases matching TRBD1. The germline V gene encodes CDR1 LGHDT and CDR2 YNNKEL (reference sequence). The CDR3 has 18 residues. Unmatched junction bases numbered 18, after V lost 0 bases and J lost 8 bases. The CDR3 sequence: CASSQDGLRRTGLRGYTF. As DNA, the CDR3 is TGTGCCAGCAGCCAAGATGGTTTACGAAGGACAGGCCTACGGGGCTACACCTTC.

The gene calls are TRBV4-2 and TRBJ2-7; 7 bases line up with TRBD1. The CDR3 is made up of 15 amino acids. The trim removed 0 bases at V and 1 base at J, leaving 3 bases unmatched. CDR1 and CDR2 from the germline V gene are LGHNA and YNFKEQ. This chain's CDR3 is CASSQEWDSSYEQYF. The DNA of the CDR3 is TGTGCCAGCAGCCAAGAATGGGACAGTTCCTACGAGCAGTACTTC.

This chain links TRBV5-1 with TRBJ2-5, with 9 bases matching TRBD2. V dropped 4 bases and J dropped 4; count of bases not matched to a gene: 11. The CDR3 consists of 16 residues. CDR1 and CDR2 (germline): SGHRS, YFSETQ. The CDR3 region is CASSPGGAGGRETQYF. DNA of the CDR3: TGCGCCAGCAGCCCTGGGGGAGCGGGGGGAAGAGAGACCCAGTACTTC.

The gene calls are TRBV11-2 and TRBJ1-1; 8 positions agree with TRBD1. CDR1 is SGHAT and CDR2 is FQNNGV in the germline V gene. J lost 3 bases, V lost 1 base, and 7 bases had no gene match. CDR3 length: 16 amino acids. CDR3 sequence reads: CASSLAGGAQDTEAFF. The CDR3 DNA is TGTGCCAGCAGCTTAGCAGGGGGCGCGCAGGACACTGAAGCTTTCTTT.

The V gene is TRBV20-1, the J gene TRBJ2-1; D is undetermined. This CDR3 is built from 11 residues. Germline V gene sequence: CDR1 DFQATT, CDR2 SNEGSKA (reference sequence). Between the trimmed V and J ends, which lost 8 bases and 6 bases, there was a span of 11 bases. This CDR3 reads CSTRLFNEQFF. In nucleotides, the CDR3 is TGCAGTACGAGACTGTTCAATGAGCAGTTCTTC.

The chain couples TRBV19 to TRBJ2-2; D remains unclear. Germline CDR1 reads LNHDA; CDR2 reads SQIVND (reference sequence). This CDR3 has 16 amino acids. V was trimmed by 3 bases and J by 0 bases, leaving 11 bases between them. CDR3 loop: CASSMAPGSNTGELFF. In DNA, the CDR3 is TGTGCCAGTAGTATGGCCCCAGGTTCGAACACCGGGGAGCTGTTTTTT.

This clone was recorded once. CDR3 in amino acids: CASSLGSTAPNEKLFF. The CDR3 DNA sequence: TGTGCCAGCAGCTTAGGTTCGACAGCACCTAATGAAAAACTGTTTTTT. The genes are TRBV7-9 and TRBJ1-4, with TRBD1 as a possible D gene (5 bases). The germline CDR1 and CDR2 sequences are SEHNR and FQNEAQ (reference sequence). With 1 base removed from V and 3 bases from J, the gap between germline ends came to 12 bases. CDR3 length: 16 amino acids.

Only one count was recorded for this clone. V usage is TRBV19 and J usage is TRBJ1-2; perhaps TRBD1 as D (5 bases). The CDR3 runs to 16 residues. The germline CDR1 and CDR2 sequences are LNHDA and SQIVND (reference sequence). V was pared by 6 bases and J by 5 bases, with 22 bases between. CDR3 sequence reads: CASRSKGSLGPYGYTF. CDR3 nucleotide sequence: TGTGCCAGTAGATCCAAGGGCAGCCTGGGGCCTTATGGCTACACCTTC.

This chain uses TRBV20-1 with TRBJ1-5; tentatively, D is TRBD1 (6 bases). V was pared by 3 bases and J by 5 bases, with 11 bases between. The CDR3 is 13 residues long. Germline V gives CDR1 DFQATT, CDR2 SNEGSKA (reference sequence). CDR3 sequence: CSASGPGDQPQHF. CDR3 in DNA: TGCAGTGCTAGTGGGCCAGGGGATCAGCCCCAGCATTTT.

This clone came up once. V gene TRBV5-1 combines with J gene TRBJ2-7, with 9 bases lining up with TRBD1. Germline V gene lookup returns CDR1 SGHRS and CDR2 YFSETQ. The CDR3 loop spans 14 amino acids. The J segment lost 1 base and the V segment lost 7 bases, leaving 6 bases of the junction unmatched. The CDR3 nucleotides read TGCGCCAGCTCGTACGGGACAGGGTCCTACGAGCAGTACTTC. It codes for CASSYGTGSYEQYF.

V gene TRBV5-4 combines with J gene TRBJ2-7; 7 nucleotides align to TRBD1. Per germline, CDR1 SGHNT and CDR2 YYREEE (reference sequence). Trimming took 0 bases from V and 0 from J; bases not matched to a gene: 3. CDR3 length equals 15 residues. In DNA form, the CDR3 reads TGTGCCAGCAGCTTGGACAGGGGAACCTCCTACGAGCAGTACTTC. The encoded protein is CASSLDRGTSYEQYF.

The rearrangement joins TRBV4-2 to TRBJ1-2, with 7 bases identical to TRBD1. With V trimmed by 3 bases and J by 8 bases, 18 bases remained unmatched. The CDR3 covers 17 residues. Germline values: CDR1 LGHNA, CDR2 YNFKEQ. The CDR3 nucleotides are TGTGCCAGCAGCCAGGATACAGGGGACACAACTATATACGGCTACACCTTC. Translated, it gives CASSQDTGDTTIYGYTF.

CDR3 coding DNA: TGTGCCACCAGCCCTCGCACCGCAGGATCCTCCTACGAGCAGTACTTC. Protein sequence: CATSPRTAGSSYEQYF. The J gene is TRBJ2-7, the V gene TRBV15; D is undetermined. Germline CDR1 and CDR2: LNHNV and YYDKDF (reference sequence). Trimming took off 5 bases at V and 0 bases at J, with 17 bases between the two ends. The CDR3 extends over 16 amino acids.

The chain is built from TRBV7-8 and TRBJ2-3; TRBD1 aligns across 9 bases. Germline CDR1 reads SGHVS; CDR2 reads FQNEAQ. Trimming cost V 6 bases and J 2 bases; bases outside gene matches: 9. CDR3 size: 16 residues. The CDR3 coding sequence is TGTGCCAGCAGACACTCACAGGGGGCATCCACAGATACGCAGTATTTT. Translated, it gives CASRHSQGASTDTQYF.

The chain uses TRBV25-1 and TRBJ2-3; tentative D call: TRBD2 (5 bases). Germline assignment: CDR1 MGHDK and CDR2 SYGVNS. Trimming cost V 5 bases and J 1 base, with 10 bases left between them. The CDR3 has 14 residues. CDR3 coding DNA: TGTGCCAGCAGTTTACTAGGGCGCACAGATACGCAGTATTTT. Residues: CASSLLGRTDTQYF.

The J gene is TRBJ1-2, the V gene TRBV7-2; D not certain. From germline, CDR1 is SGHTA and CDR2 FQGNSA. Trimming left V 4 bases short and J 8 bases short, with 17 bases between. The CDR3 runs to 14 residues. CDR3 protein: CASSSGPTTGGYTF. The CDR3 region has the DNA TGTGCCAGCAGCTCAGGACCGACCACGGGAGGCTACACCTTC.